Detailed here is one T cell receptor beta chain. Antigen specificity is unknown. The observed sequence ends 3 residues before the CDR3 terminus, with the missing tail filled in from the germline J gene. The repertoire was sequenced with immunoSEQ multiplex PCR; TCRdb's copy has only in-frame clones and lacks some. The sample table includes around 6,400 clones. These data originate in a study of Tregs in tolerant kidney transplant recipients. The study's findings and limits: No direct test of biological reproducibility was done here. For some patients, primers changed over time, blocking nucleotide-level comparison. Activated donor B cell expansion appeared to reveal the most relevant donor-specific TCRbeta repertoire. Antigen-driven expansion was suggested because donor-specific Tregs expanded more than all Tregs in tolerant patients.

This CDR3 is 14 amino acids long. Germline CDR1 reads ENHRY; CDR2 reads SYGVKD. Trimming took off 6 bases at V and 0 bases at J, with 12 bases between the two ends. Related graft donors supplied nonmyeloablative bone marrow transplants, and mixed chimerism was transient. The sample consisted of CD8+ T cells from blood (PBMCs), taken 12 months after the transplant. This TCR came from a human patient who received a combined kidney and bone marrow transplant. Certain T cells may be donor cells from the graft. The chain carries TRBV10-3 and TRBJ2-7; D may be TRBD1 (6 bases). The CDR3 here is CAIRDRTSSYEQYF. CDR3 DNA, as far as it was read: TGTGCCATCAGAGACAGGACGAGCTCCTACGAG.